This T cell receptor (beta chain) stems from a study of blood T cell repertoires in COVID-19. Turning to the study itself: Whether acute or convalescent, the COVID-19 samples came from the United States, Italy and Spain. From T cells, B-cell-depleted T cells, or PBMCs came the material, which was cDNA or gDNA.

Profiling relied on immunoSEQ multiplex PCR, and the TCRdb table lists in-frame clones only, not all of them. The data contain 150,000 to 200,000 clones, less than 90% of them singletons. In germline, CDR1 is SNHLY, CDR2 FYNNEI. This CDR3 has 15 residues. Losses at the gene ends were 5 bases for V and 7 bases for J; bases not matched to a gene: 8. Sequenced material: peripheral blood. The V and J genes are TRBV2 and TRBJ1-6; TRBD1 matches 7 bases. The TCR sequence derives from a man aged 55 to 70 with acute or convalescent COVID-19. CDR3 protein: CASSSRQGSNSPLHF. The CDR3, as DNA: TGTGCCAGCAGTAGTCGACAGGGCTCAAATTCACCCCTCCACTTT.